The clone carrying this T cell receptor beta chain was detected only a few times. TCRdb reanalysed the reads using MiXCR and keeps one entry per CDR3 protein. Among 600,000 to 800,000 distinct CDR3 sequences listed, roughly 24% were seen once. The V end lost 1 base, the J end lost 0 bases, and 10 bases lay between the germline ends. CDR3 length: 16 residues. The germline V gene has CDR1 SGHTA and CDR2 FQGTGA. These data originate in a study of T cell repertoires in cytomegalovirus infection. The clonotype originates from a human donor in good health (CMV status not recorded). Some clones in this sample may be carry-over from other donors' samples. This sequence joins TRBV7-3 and TRBJ2-1; D remains unclear. The sample taken for sequencing was CD8+ T cells from PBMCs. This chain's CDR3 is CASSLKGFSSYNEQFF. The CDR3 DNA is TGTGCCAGCAGCTTAAAGGGTTTCAGCTCCTACAATGAGCAGTTCTTC.